The rows below give T cell receptor beta chains drawn from one sample of a study of T-cell reconstitution after alpha-beta-depleted transplantation in children. TCRdb processed the PCR reads anew with MiXCR; each CDR3 protein has one entry. The sample holds more than 75,000 distinct CDR3 sequences, less than 25% seen once. The sequencing used PBMCs, collected before TCRalphabeta/CD19-depleted stem cell transplant. The receptors originated from a boy aged 2 to 9 with acute lymphoblastic leukemia, due to receive a stem cell transplant. The CDR3 runs from the conserved cysteine through the conserved F or W. D genes are given only for firm matches. Not all rows give a size; the values are once, few, many and, for expanded clones, a class.

>TRBJ1-1|NA|few|TRBV28
CASNQGGENTEAFF
TGTGCCAGCAATCAAGGGGGTGAAAACACTGAAGCTTTCTTT
>TRBJ1-1|NA|NA|TRBV6-5
CASSYSHEFEAFF
TGTGCCAGCAGTTACTCGCACGAGTTTGAAGCTTTCTTT
>TRBJ2-5|NA|many|TRBV15
CATSSLVTQMETQYF
TGTGCCACCAGCAGCCTCGTAACCCAGATGGAGACCCAGTACTTC
>TRBJ2-1|TRBD2|NA|TRBV6-2/TRBV6-3
CASSPSTGTSSEQFF
TGTGCCAGCAGCCCTTCAACCGGGACTAGCAGTGAGCAGTTCTTC
>TRBJ2-3|NA|NA|TRBV15
CATSRTPFSTDTQYF
TGTGCCACCAGCCGGACACCTTTTAGCACAGATACGCAGTATTTT
>TRBJ1-4|NA|NA|TRBV7-9
CASTPRGASGNEKLFF
TGTGCCAGCACCCCGAGGGGGGCAAGTGGTAATGAAAAACTGTTTTTT
>TRBJ2-5|NA|once|TRBV28
CASSPARGYQETQYF
TGTGCCAGCAGCCCAGCGAGGGGGTACCAAGAGACCCAGTACTTC
>TRBJ2-3|NA|many|TRBV7-2
CASSYTDTQYF
TGTGCCAGCAGCTACACAGATACGCAGTATTTT
>TRBJ2-7|NA|NA|TRBV12-3/TRBV12-4
CASSSYPKEGYEQYF
TGTGCCAGCAGTTCCTATCCCAAGGAGGGTTACGAGCAGTACTTC
>TRBJ1-2|NA|few|TRBV20-1
CSARRPIVYGYTF
TGCAGTGCTAGACGGCCTATTGTCTATGGCTACACCTTC
>TRBJ1-5|NA|NA|TRBV28
CASSFSTLRNQPQHF
TGTGCCAGCAGTTTTTCAACTCTCAGAAATCAGCCCCAGCATTTT